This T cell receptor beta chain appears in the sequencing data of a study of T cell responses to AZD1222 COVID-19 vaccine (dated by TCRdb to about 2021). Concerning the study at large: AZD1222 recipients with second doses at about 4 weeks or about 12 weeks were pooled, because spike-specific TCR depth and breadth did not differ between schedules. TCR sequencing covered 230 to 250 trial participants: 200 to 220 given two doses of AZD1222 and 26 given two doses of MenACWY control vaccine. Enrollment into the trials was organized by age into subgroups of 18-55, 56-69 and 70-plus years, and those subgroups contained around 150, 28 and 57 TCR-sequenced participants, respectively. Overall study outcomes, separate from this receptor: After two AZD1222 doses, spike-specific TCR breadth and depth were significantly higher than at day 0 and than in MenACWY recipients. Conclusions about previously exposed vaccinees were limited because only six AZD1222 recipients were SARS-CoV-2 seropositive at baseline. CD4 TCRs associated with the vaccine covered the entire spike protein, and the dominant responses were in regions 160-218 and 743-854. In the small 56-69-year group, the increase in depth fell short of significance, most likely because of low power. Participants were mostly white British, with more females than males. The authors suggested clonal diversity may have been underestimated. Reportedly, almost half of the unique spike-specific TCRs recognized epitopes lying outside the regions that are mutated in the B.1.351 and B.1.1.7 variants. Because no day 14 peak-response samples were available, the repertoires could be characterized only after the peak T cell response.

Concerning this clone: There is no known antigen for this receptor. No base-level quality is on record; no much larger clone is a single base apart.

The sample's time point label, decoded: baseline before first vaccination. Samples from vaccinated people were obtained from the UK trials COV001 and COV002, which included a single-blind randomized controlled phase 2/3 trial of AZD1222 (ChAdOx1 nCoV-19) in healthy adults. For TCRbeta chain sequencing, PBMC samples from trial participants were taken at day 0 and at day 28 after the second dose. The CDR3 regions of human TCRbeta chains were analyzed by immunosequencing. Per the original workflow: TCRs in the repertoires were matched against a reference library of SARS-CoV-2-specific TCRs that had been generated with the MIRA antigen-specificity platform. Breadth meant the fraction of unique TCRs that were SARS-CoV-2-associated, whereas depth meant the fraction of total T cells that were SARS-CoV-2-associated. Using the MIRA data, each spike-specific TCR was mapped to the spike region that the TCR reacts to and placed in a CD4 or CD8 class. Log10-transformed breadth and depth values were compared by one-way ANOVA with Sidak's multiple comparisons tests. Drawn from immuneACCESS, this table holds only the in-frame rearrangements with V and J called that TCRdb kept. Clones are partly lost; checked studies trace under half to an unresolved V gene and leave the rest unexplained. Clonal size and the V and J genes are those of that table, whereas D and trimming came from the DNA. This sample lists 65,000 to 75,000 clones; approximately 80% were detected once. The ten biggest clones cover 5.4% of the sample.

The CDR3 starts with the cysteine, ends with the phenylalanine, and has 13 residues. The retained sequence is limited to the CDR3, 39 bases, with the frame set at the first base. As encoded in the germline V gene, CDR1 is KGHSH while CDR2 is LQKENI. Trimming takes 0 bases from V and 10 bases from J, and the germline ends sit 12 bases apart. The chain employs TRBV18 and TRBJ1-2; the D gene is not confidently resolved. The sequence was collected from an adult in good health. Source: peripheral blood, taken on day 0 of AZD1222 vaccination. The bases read TGTGCCAGCTCACCACCGACGATTGACGTCTACACCTTC. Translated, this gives CASSPPTIDVYTF.